The 25 T cell receptor beta chains in this list originate from one sample, sequenced in a study of graft-versus-host responses after intestinal transplantation. Their target antigens are unknown. The data were produced by immunoSEQ multiplex PCR, yet TCRdb's version contains in-frame clones alone and is incomplete. There are about 100,000 clones in the sample; over 75% occur only once, and around 0.95% lies in the top ten. The material was unstimulated CD4+ T cells sorted from spleen or lymph node cells, obtained before transplant. The source is a human donor who was the organ donor for an intestinal transplant.

The chain is built from TRBV9 and TRBJ2-5; perhaps TRBD1 as D (6 bases). The CDR3 has 15 residues. The V and J ends lost 3 bases and 5 bases respectively, with 17 bases between them. The germline CDR1 and CDR2 sequences are SGDLS and YYNGEE. In DNA form, the CDR3 reads TGTGCCAGCAGCGATGAGGGGGAAGTTTGGGAGACCCAGTACTTC. Its protein product is CASSDEGEVWETQYF.

The chain joins TRBV30 to TRBJ1-2, with unresolved D. V lost 0 bases and J 8 bases, leaving 7 bases between the germline ends. The CDR3 runs to 11 residues. The germline V gene has CDR1 GTSNPN and CDR2 SVGIG (reference sequence). The CDR3 reads CAWSVSRGYTF. DNA for the CDR3: TGTGCCTGGAGTGTATCTCGGGGCTACACCTTC.

Here the CDR3 reads CASSSRADTGELFF. The CDR3 nucleotides are TGTGCCAGCAGCTCCCGGGCGGACACCGGGGAGCTGTTTTTT. This chain connects TRBV5-5 to TRBJ2-2; D gene unclear. This CDR3 has 14 residues. CDR1 SGHKS and CDR2 YYEKEE come from the germline V gene (reference sequence). Trimming took 3 bases from V and 3 from J, leaving 9 bases between them.

This chain joins TRBV5-1 and TRBJ1-1; D might be TRBD1 (5 bases). The V end lost 0 bases, the J end lost 5 bases, and 11 bases lay between the germline ends. This CDR3 contains 14 residues. Germline CDR1 is SGHRS and CDR2 is YFSETQ. CDR3 region: CASSLDAGLTEAFF. As DNA, the CDR3 is TGCGCCAGCAGCTTGGATGCAGGGCTTACTGAAGCTTTCTTT.

This clone occurred once. The chain combines TRBV16 with TRBJ2-3, with D maybe TRBD1 (7 bases). This CDR3 has 17 amino acids. Germline CDR1 reads KGHSY; CDR2 reads FQNENV. V was shortened by 2 bases and J by 5 bases, with 20 bases between the two germline ends. DNA for the CDR3: TGTGCCAGCAGCCAAGGATTGATGGAGGGGGCGCAAGATACGCAGTATTTT. This codes for CASSQGLMEGAQDTQYF.

This sequence joins TRBV19 and TRBJ1-6; no firm D call. Deletions cut 5 bases from V and 7 bases from J, with 15 bases between. CDR1 is LNHDA, CDR2 SQIVND, per germline (reference sequence). The length of the CDR3 is 15 residues. CDR3 coding DNA: TGTGCCAGTAGTCGTCCGGAGGGAGCCAATTCACCCCTCCACTTT. It yields the protein CASSRPEGANSPLHF.

The V and J genes are TRBV7-9 and TRBJ2-3; no reliable D call. CDR3 length: 13 amino acids. CDR1 SEHNR and CDR2 FQNEAQ come from the germline V gene (reference sequence). Deletions cut 5 bases from V and 6 bases from J, with 12 bases between. The CDR3 reads CASSQSSGDTQYF. In DNA form, the CDR3 reads TGTGCCAGCAGCCAATCTTCGGGTGATACGCAGTATTTT.

This clone was counted once. The chain couples TRBV25-1 to TRBJ2-3; 9 bases are a match to TRBD2. Germline V gene lookup returns CDR1 MGHDK and CDR2 SYGVNS. The CDR3 totals 16 residues. V gave up 4 bases and J gave up 6 bases; unmatched junction bases: 11. The CDR3 coding sequence is TGTGCCAGCAGTGGACCGGGACTAGCTCGATCGGATACGCAGTATTTT. Translating gives CASSGPGLARSDTQYF.

The J gene is TRBJ2-5, the V gene TRBV28; 10 bases fit TRBD2. Germline trimming cut 9 bases from V and 4 bases from J; bases unmatched to any gene: 8. Germline V CDR1 and CDR2: MDHEN, SYDVKM. This CDR3 is built from 14 residues. Here the CDR3 DNA reads TGTGCCAGTATTCTAGCGGGGGCTACAGAGACCCAGTACTTC. Protein product: CASILAGATETQYF.

The CDR3 reads CASSLTWQSEQYF. The CDR3 DNA sequence: TGTGCCAGCAGCTTAACTTGGCAGAGCGAGCAGTACTTC. This chain uses TRBV7-3 with TRBJ2-7; D not certain. Germline CDR1 is SGHTA and CDR2 is FQGTGA. The CDR3 runs 13 residues. Trimming cost V 0 bases and J 6 bases, with 9 bases left between them.

The J gene is TRBJ1-2, the V gene TRBV28, with D unresolved. The CDR3 loop spans 16 amino acids. CDR1 MDHEN and CDR2 SYDVKM come from the germline V gene. V was trimmed by 6 bases and J by 2 bases, leaving 19 bases between them. CDR3 nucleotides: TGTGCCAGCAGCCTGGCGTATCCGGTCCGGAACTATGGCTACACCTTC. Its translation is CASSLAYPVRNYGYTF.

This chain connects TRBV5-1 to TRBJ2-1; TRBD2 matches at 7 bases. This CDR3 has 13 residues. Germline-derived CDR1 and CDR2 are SGHRS and YFSETQ. Unmatched junction bases numbered 3, after V lost 1 base and J lost 8 bases. The CDR3 loop reads CASSLKLAYEQFF. CDR3 DNA sequence: TGCGCCAGCAGCTTGAAACTAGCGTATGAGCAGTTCTTC.

The chain carries TRBV10-3 and TRBJ2-5; D could derive from TRBD1 or TRBD2 (5 bases each). CDR1 ENHRY and CDR2 SYGVKD come from the germline V gene. The CDR3 is made up of 14 amino acids. V lost 7 bases to trimming and J lost 0 bases, with 12 bases between them. The CDR3 bases are TGTGCCATCAAAGGGTGGGGGAACCAAGAGACCCAGTACTTC. Protein sequence: CAIKGWGNQETQYF.

The gene calls are TRBV15 and TRBJ1-2; D is undetermined. Trimming took 0 bases from V and 5 from J, leaving 13 bases between them. This CDR3 region has 15 residues. In germline, CDR1 is LNHNV, CDR2 YYDKDF (reference sequence). The CDR3 loop is CATSRDGRGAYGYTF. The CDR3 DNA reads as TGTGCCACCAGCAGAGATGGTCGGGGTGCTTATGGCTACACCTTC.

The gene calls are TRBV6-5 and TRBJ2-7, with 10 bases matching TRBD1. Germline values: CDR1 MNHEY, CDR2 SVGAGI. There are 15 residues in the CDR3. V gave up 6 bases and J gave up 0 bases; unmatched junction bases: 5. The CDR3 DNA sequence: TGTGCCAGCAGACGAGGACAGGGGGTCTCCTACGAGCAGTACTTC. Encoded protein: CASRRGQGVSYEQYF.

CDR3 DNA sequence: TGTGCCAGCAGACCCGGACAGGGCTGGCGGTACACAGATACGCAGTATTTT. This translates into CASRPGQGWRYTDTQYF. The rearrangement links TRBV28 to TRBJ2-3; 8 bases are shared with TRBD1. The CDR3 contains 17 residues. The germline gives CDR1 MDHEN, CDR2 SYDVKM. After removal of 6 bases from V and 2 bases from J, the junction contained 13 bases not matched to a gene.

The chain combines TRBV28 with TRBJ1-2; D is unclear. The length of the CDR3 is 13 residues. Germline assignment: CDR1 MDHEN and CDR2 SYDVKM. Trimming left V 5 bases short and J 0 bases short, with 7 bases between. This chain's CDR3 is CASSPQSNYGYTF. In nucleotides, the CDR3 is TGTGCCAGCAGTCCACAATCTAACTATGGCTACACCTTC.

This sequence joins TRBV10-2 and TRBJ2-4, with TRBD1 matching over 7 bases. CDR3 length: 14 amino acids. V gave up 3 bases and J gave up 6 bases; unmatched junction bases: 5. The germline gives CDR1 WSHSY, CDR2 SAAADI. CDR3 coding DNA: TGCGCCAGCAGTGAACAGGGGCGAGGAAACATTCAGTACTTC. It codes for CASSEQGRGNIQYF.

The rearrangement uses TRBV5-1 and TRBJ2-6; D gene ambiguous. V dropped 4 bases and J dropped 0 bases, with 8 bases sitting between them. Germline loops: CDR1 SGHRS, CDR2 YFSETQ. This CDR3 has 15 amino acids. CDR3 DNA: TGCGCCAGCAGCAAACAAAGCTCTGGGGCCAACGTCCTGACTTTC. Amino acids: CASSKQSSGANVLTF.

The chain is built from TRBV5-1 and TRBJ2-7, with TRBD2 identical over 9 bases. Germline trimming cut 0 bases from V and 0 bases from J; bases unmatched to any gene: 4. Per the germline V gene, CDR1 is SGHRS and CDR2 is YFSETQ. The CDR3 extends over 16 amino acids. CDR3 nucleotides: TGCGCCAGCAGCTTGGCGGGCGGGGGGGCCTCCTACGAGCAGTACTTC. This translates into CASSLAGGGASYEQYF.

This clone occurred a few times. The chain recombines TRBV10-2 with TRBJ1-1; perhaps TRBD1 as D (5 bases). Germline CDR1 WSHSY, CDR2 SAAADI. The length of the CDR3 is 13 residues. Trimming shortened V by 8 bases and J by 5 bases, and 15 bases separated the two germline ends. CDR3 sequence reads: CASSWGGVTEAFF. The CDR3 DNA is TGCGCCAGCTCCTGGGGCGGGGTAACTGAAGCTTTCTTT.

The J gene is TRBJ2-3, the V gene TRBV6-1; 7 nucleotides agree with TRBD1. Trimming cost V 5 bases and J 4 bases; bases outside gene matches: 3. The CDR3 is made up of 13 amino acids. Germline V CDR1 and CDR2: MNHNS, SASEGT. Here the CDR3 reads CASSHRGSDTQYF. DNA of the CDR3: TGTGCCAGCAGTCACAGGGGTTCAGATACGCAGTATTTT.

The rearrangement uses TRBV9 and TRBJ2-2, with 7 nucleotides matching TRBD1. Looked up from germline, CDR1 is SGDLS and CDR2 is YYNGEE. This CDR3 contains 16 residues. With 0 bases clipped from V and 10 bases from J, the junction kept 12 bases outside the gene matches. The CDR3 here is CASSVGQFGTDTELFF. DNA for the CDR3: TGTGCCAGCAGCGTAGGGCAGTTTGGGACAGATACGGAGCTGTTTTTT.

The J gene is TRBJ2-7, the V gene TRBV5-1, with 8 nucleotides matching TRBD1. The CDR3 totals 15 residues. The J segment lost 2 bases and the V segment lost 1 base, leaving 5 bases of the junction unmatched. CDR1 is SGHRS and CDR2 is YFSETQ in the germline V gene. Here the CDR3 DNA reads TGCGCCAGCAGCTTGAGGACAGGGACTCCCTACGAGCAGTACTTC. Its protein is CASSLRTGTPYEQYF.

The chain carries TRBV2 and TRBJ1-2, with TRBD1 matching 7 bases. Germline trimming cut 8 bases from V and 4 bases from J; bases unmatched to any gene: 4. Germline loops: CDR1 SNHLY, CDR2 FYNNEI. The length of the CDR3 is 12 residues. The chain's CDR3 is CASYRDSYGYTF. DNA of the CDR3: TGTGCCAGCTATCGGGACAGCTATGGCTACACCTTC.